The clone carrying this T cell receptor (beta chain) was observed once. Antigen unknown. The sample comes from a study of T cell responses to AZD1222 COVID-19 vaccine. Study-level findings and limits: Vaccine-associated CD4 TCRs ranged over spike, dominating at 160-218 and 743-854.

TCRdb's copy holds only in-frame clones and misses some; the assay was immunoSEQ multiplex PCR. This sample has about 97,000 clones; over 75% occur once, and the top ten carry 2.5% to 3.5%. The length of the CDR3 is 17 residues. The J segment lost 5 bases and the V segment lost 2 bases, leaving 7 bases of the junction unmatched. Germline V lookup: CDR1 KGHSH, CDR2 LQKENI. The rearrangement links TRBV18 to TRBJ2-5; TRBD2 aligns across 14 bases. This material consisted of peripheral blood, taken on day 0 of AZD1222 vaccination. The source is an adult in good health. The CDR3 DNA sequence: TGTGCCAGCTCACCAATGAAGGGACTAGCGGGGGTGGAGACCCAGTACTTC. Its translation: CASSPMKGLAGVETQYF.